This T cell receptor (beta chain) was found in a study of blood T cell repertoires in COVID-19. Study as a whole: Samples representing acute and convalescent COVID-19 were sourced from the United States, Italy and Spain.

The repertoire was sequenced with immunoSEQ multiplex PCR; TCRdb's copy has only in-frame clones and lacks some. The sample shows approximately 260,000 clones, 80% to 90% of them seen only once. This CDR3 comprises 16 residues. Per germline, CDR1 KGHSH and CDR2 LQKENI. V gave up 3 bases and J gave up 4 bases; unmatched junction bases: 10. The sample consisted of PBMCs or T cells enriched from blood (not recorded which). The receptor comes from a woman aged 50 to 65 who had been exposed to COVID-19. The chain combines TRBV18 with TRBJ1-1; 8 nucleotides agree with TRBD1. CDR3 sequence: CASSPWAGGEGTEAFF. The CDR3 nucleotides read TGTGCCAGCTCACCCTGGGCAGGGGGCGAAGGCACTGAAGCTTTCTTT.